The clone carrying this T cell receptor beta chain was seen a few times. The source of the sample is a study of patients and donors after allogeneic stem cell transplantation. After removal of 3 bases from V and 2 bases from J, the junction contained 9 bases not matched to a gene. The CDR3 spans 16 residues. Germline values: CDR1 LGHDT, CDR2 YNNKEL (reference sequence). TCRdb analysed the RT-PCR reads with MiXCR anew, one entry per CDR3 protein. The top ten hold 36% of the sample, which has around 17,000 distinct CDR3 sequences, about 30% seen once. This chain links TRBV3-1 with TRBJ2-5, with 7 positions matching TRBD2. The sequenced sample was blood, either unsorted or a sorted T cell fraction (not recorded which). The TCR was taken from a human donor who was either an allogeneic HSCT recipient or a stem cell or donor lymphocyte infusion donor (not recorded which). It is not recorded whose cells these are; they may come from a transplant donor. As DNA, the CDR3 is TGTGCCAGCAGCCAGTCCCCTAGCGGCTTACAAGAGACCCAGTACTTC. Translation gives CASSQSPSGLQETQYF.